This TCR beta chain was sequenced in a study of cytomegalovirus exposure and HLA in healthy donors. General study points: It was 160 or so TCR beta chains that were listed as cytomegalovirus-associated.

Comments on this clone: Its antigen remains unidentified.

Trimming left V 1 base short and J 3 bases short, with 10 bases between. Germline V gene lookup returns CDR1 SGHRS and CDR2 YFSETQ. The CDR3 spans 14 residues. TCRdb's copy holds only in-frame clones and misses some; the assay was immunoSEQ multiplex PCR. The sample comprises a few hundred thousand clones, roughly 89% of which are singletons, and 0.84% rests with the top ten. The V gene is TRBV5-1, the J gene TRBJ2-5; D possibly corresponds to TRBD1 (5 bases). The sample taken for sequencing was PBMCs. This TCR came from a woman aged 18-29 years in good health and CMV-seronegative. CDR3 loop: CASSLLLGEETQYF. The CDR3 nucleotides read TGCGCCAGCAGCTTGTTGTTAGGGGAAGAGACCCAGTACTTC. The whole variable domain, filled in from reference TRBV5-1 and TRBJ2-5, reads KAGVTQTPRYLIKTRGQQVTLSCSPISGHRSVSWYQQTPGQGLQFLFEYFSETQRNKGNFPGRFSGRQFSNSRSEMNVSTLELGDSALYLCASSLLLGEETQYFGPGTRLLVL.